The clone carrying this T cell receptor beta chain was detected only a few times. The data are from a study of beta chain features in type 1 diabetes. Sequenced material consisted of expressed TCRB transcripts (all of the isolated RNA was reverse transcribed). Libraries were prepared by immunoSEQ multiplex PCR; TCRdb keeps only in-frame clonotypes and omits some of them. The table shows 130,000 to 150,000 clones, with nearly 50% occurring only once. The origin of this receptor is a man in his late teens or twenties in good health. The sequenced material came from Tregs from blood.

CDR3 residues: CASRRDYLNIQYF. For the CDR3, the DNA is TGTGCCAGCAGGCGGGACTATTTGAACATTCAGTACTTC. The chain has TRBV2 and TRBJ2-4, with 7 positions matching TRBD2. CDR1 SNHLY and CDR2 FYNNEI come from the germline V gene. CDR3 size: 13 residues. The V and J ends lost 6 bases and 7 bases, in that order; junction bases with no gene match: 6.